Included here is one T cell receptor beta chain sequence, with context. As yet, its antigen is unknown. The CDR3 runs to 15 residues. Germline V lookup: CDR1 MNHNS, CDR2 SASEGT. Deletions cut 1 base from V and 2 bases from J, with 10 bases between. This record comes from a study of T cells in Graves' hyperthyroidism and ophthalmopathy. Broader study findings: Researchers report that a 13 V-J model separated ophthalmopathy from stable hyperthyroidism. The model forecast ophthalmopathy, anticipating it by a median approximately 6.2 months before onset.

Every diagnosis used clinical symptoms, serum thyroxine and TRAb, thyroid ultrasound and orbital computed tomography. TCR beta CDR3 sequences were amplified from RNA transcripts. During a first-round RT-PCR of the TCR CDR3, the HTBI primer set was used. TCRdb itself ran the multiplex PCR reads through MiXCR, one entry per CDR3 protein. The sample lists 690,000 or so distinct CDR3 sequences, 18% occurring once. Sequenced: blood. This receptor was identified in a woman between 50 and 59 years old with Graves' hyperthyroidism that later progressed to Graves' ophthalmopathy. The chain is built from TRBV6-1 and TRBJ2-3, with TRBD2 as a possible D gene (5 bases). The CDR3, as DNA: TGTGCCAGCAGTGAAGTTGGAGGAAACACAGATACGCAGTATTTT. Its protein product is CASSEVGGNTDTQYF.